The sequence of this T cell receptor beta chain was determined in a study of blood T cell repertoires in COVID-19. Libraries were prepared by immunoSEQ multiplex PCR; TCRdb keeps only in-frame clonotypes and omits some of them. The sample holds 25,000 to 40,000 clones, 85% to 90% seen once. Losses at the gene ends were 6 bases for V and 6 bases for J; bases not matched to a gene: 11. The CDR3 totals 14 residues. Germline lookup yields CDR1 KGHSH and CDR2 LQKENI. Sequences were obtained from peripheral blood. This chain joins TRBV18 and TRBJ2-7, with 7 bases fitting TRBD1. The TCR originated in a man aged 70-80 years with active COVID-19. The CDR3 spells CASSLRQGTSEQYF. CDR3 DNA: TGTGCCAGCTCGCTTCGACAGGGTACGTCCGAGCAGTACTTC.